This TCR beta chain was sequenced in a study of blood T cell repertoires in COVID-19 (dated by TCRdb to about 2020). Concerning the study at large: Collaborator samples came from the United States, Italy and Spain and covered acute and convalescent phases of COVID-19. The repertoires were released in a freely available public database intended as a resource for research on the immune response to SARS-CoV-2. The sample metadata nearly always contained a de-identified subject ID, COVID-19 status, age in years and sex. HLA class I and class II types, where available, came from metadata supplied by the sample provider rather than from assay-based typing. The dataset comprised deeply sampled blood TCRbeta repertoires from subjects exposed to, actively infected with, or recovered from COVID-19. Samples were obtained from the ongoing ImmuneRACE study (first 160 participants) and from about 1,300 subjects provided by 6 global collaborators. The prospective study material was composed of cDNA or gDNA derived from T cells, B-cell-depleted T cells, or PBMCs.

Each collaborating institution followed its own protocols to collect whole blood in K2EDTA tubes. For TCRbeta analysis, collaborator samples were shipped as frozen whole blood, as isolated PBMCs, or as DNA extracted from either sample type. Overall study results and their limits: Clinical and demographic metadata were provided uncurated, with the amount varying by source and participant.

TCRbeta CDR3 regions were amplified from genomic DNA using the immunoSEQ Assay, a bias-controlled multiplex PCR. The original methods were these. Nucleated cell counts per sample were estimated from amplification of reference gene primers within the assay. To quantify the absolute abundance of each unique TCRbeta CDR3 rearrangement, sequence reads were collapsed and filtered. For each sample, productive Simpson clonality was calculated as the square root of Simpson's diversity index across productive rearrangements. TCRdb provides this immuneACCESS table in a form limited to in-frame rearrangements. Some clones are lacking; in checked studies, under half of them reflect an unresolved V gene, and why the rest are absent is not known. V and J calls and clone size are copied from that table; D and trimming were computed from the DNA. This sample has 30,000 to 50,000 clones in its table, and about four fifths of those were observed once. The ten top clones hold roughly 15% of the sample.

Notes on this clone: What this receptor recognizes is not known. Base quality data are lacking; no much larger clone is found one base away.

Reading the germline V gene gives CDR1 SGHNT and CDR2 YENEEA. From its cysteine to its phenylalanine, the CDR3 spans 14 amino acids. Only the CDR3 region is kept as DNA, spanning 42 bases read in frame from base 1. The trim is 5 bases for V and 0 bases for J, with a gap of 11 bases between the germline ends. The rearranged segments are TRBV11-3 and TRBJ2-7, and the D gene may be TRBD1, 5 bases matching. Sequencing input: peripheral blood. The clonotype originates from a man between 50 and 59 years old with active or convalescent COVID-19. This receptor has the CDR3 CASSPTTASYEQYF. The DNA reads as follows: TGTGCCAGCAGCCCGACGACAGCCTCCTACGAGCAGTACTTC. Outside the CDR3, residues come from the reference TRBV11-3 and TRBJ2-7 proteins, so the full variable domain is: EAGVVQSPRYKIIEKKQPVAFWCNPISGHNTLYWYLQNLGQGPELLIRYENEEAVDDSQLPKDRFSAERLKGVDSTLKIQPAELGDSAVYLCASSPTTASYEQYFGPGTRLTVT.